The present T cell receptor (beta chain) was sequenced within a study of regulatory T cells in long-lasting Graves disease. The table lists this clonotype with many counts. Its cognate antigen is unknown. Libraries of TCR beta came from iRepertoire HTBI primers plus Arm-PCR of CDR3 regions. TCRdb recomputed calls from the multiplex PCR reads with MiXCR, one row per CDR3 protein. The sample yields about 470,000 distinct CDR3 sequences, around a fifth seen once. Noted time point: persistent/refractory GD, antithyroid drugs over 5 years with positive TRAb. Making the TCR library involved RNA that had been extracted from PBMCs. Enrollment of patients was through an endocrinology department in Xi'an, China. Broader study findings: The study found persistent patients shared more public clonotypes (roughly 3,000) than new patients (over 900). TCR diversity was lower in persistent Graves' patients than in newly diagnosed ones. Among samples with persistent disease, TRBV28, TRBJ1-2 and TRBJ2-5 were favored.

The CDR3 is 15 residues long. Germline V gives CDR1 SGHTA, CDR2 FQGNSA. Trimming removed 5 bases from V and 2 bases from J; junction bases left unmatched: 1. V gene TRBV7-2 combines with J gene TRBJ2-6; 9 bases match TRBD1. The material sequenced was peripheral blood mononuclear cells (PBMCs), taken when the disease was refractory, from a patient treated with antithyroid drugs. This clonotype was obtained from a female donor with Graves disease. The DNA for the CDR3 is TGTGCCAGCAGCCGACAGGGGGCTGGGGCCAACGTCCTGACTTTC. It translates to CASSRQGAGANVLTF.